This paragraph reports one T cell receptor beta chain. Per germline, CDR1 MGHRA and CDR2 YSYEKL. V gave up 0 bases and J gave up 0 bases, with 5 bases separating them. The CDR3 totals 14 residues. This sample was taken from a study of blood T cell repertoires in COVID-19. Across the whole study: In each case, the material was cDNA or gDNA derived from T cells, B-cell-depleted T cells, or PBMCs.

In terms of age and location, participants ranged from roughly 18 to 90 years and lived in about 25 US areas. Assay used: immunoSEQ multiplex PCR; TCRdb lists only in-frame clones, some missing. This table has some 270,000 clones, roughly 85% appearing once. The clonotype comes from a woman aged 50 to 60 who had been exposed to COVID-19. V usage is TRBV4-1 and J usage is TRBJ1-1; no clear D. The sequencing input was PBMCs or T cells enriched from blood (not recorded which). CDR3 nucleotides: TGCGCCAGCAGCCAAGAGGTAGTGAACACTGAAGCTTTCTTT. Its translation: CASSQEVVNTEAFF.